A selection of T cell receptor beta chains follows, all from one sample in a study of Graves' ophthalmopathy and Graves' hyperthyroidism. In TCRdb, the multiplex PCR reads were re-called with MiXCR into one record per CDR3 protein. The table lists 200,000 to 250,000 distinct CDR3 sequences, just under 30% of them singletons. The sequenced material came from peripheral blood. Receptors originate from a man over 45 with Graves' ophthalmopathy. The CDR3 runs from the conserved cysteine through the conserved F or W. D genes are given only for firm matches. Expanded clones are given a class, and other clones once, few, many or no size at all.

d_call	v_call	j_call	clone_size	cdr3_aa	cdr3_nt
-	TRBV12-3/TRBV12-4	TRBJ2-2	-	CASRSLAMNTGELFF	TGTGCCAGCAGGTCGCTAGCGATGAACACCGGGGAGCTGTTTTTT
-	TRBV7-9	TRBJ1-1	many	CASSSTDRMNTEAFF	TGTGCCAGCAGCTCCACGGACCGTATGAACACTGAAGCTTTCTTT
TRBD1	TRBV6-2/TRBV6-3	TRBJ1-2	-	CASRKTGNHYGYTF	TGTGCCAGCAGAAAGACAGGGAACCACTATGGCTACACCTTC
-	TRBV6-2/TRBV6-3	TRBJ1-5	many	CASSPIGPNQPQHF	TGTGCCAGCAGCCCCATAGGGCCCAATCAGCCCCAGCATTTT
-	TRBV6-2/TRBV6-3	TRBJ2-7	many	CASSLGRGFYEQYF	TGTGCCAGCAGCTTGGGACGCGGATTTTACGAGCAGTACTTC
-	TRBV11-2	TRBJ2-7	many	CASSADAGEQYF	TGTGCCAGCAGCGCGGACGCTGGCGAGCAGTACTTC
-	TRBV7-2	TRBJ2-7	many	CASSADLGHYEQYF	TGTGCCAGCAGCGCGGACTTGGGGCACTACGAGCAGTACTTC
TRBD2	TRBV27	TRBJ2-7	many	CASSFEGTTYEQYF	TGTGCCAGCAGTTTTGAGGGGACTACCTACGAGCAGTACTTC
-	TRBV10-3	TRBJ2-5	many	CAISARDQAETQYF	TGTGCCATCAGTGCTCGGGACCAAGCCGAGACCCAGTACTTC
-	TRBV11-2	TRBJ1-3	-	CASRGDGNTIYF	TGTGCCAGCAGGGGGGACGGAAACACCATATATTTT
TRBD2	TRBV6-1	TRBJ2-5	-	CASSKGLAGGQETQYF	TGTGCCAGCAGTAAGGGACTAGCGGGAGGTCAAGAGACCCAGTACTTC
-	TRBV6-2/TRBV6-3	TRBJ1-1	once	CASSYSTEAGPRETEAFF	TGTGCCAGCAGTTACTCGACAGAAGCAGGTCCCCGGGAGACTGAAGCTTTCTTT
-	TRBV7-2	TRBJ1-5	many	CASSLGGGMGQPQHF	TGTGCCAGCAGCTTAGGGGGGGGGATGGGACAGCCCCAGCATTTT
TRBD2	TRBV2	TRBJ2-7	many	CASSENRASGFYEQYF	TGTGCCAGCAGTGAAAATCGGGCTAGCGGATTCTACGAGCAGTACTTC
-	TRBV19	TRBJ2-7	many	CASSVGVAYEQYF	TGTGCCAGTAGTGTTGGAGTAGCCTACGAGCAGTACTTC
TRBD1	TRBV2	TRBJ1-5	many	CASSKQGEVNQPQHF	TGTGCCAGCAGTAAACAGGGGGAGGTCAATCAGCCCCAGCATTTT
-	TRBV11-2	TRBJ2-7	-	CASSPIRQGTRWEQYF	TGTGCCAGCAGCCCTATACGACAGGGGACTAGATGGGAGCAGTACTTC
TRBD1	TRBV12-3/TRBV12-4	TRBJ2-7	-	CASSFVGGTGGYEQYF	TGTGCCAGCAGTTTTGTAGGAGGGACAGGGGGGTACGAGCAGTACTTC
-	TRBV12-3/TRBV12-4	TRBJ1-1	few	CASSPITQNTEAFF	TGTGCCAGCAGTCCTATTACCCAGAACACTGAAGCTTTCTTT
TRBD2	TRBV7-9	TRBJ2-7	many	CASSTGTSGTRGEQYF	TGTGCCAGCAGCACCGGGACTAGCGGGACACGGGGCGAGCAGTACTTC
-	TRBV10-3	TRBJ2-2	many	CAISENRESGELFF	TGTGCCATCAGTGAGAACAGGGAATCGGGGGAGCTGTTTTTT
-	TRBV6-2/TRBV6-3	TRBJ2-5	-	CASRGSGTQYF	TGTGCCAGCAGGGGATCTGGTACCCAGTACTTC
-	TRBV6-5	TRBJ1-1	-	CASSYVQVAEAFF	TGTGCCAGCAGTTACGTACAGGTGGCTGAAGCTTTCTTT
-	TRBV28	TRBJ1-1	-	CASSLQVTEAFF	TGTGCCAGCAGTTTACAGGTCACTGAAGCTTTCTTT
-	TRBV15	TRBJ1-5	many	CATSRNRAVQPQHF	TGTGCCACCAGCAGAAATAGGGCAGTTCAGCCCCAGCATTTT
-	TRBV7-2	TRBJ2-7	many	CASSLGREPYEQYF	TGTGCCAGCAGCTTAGGGCGGGAACCGTACGAGCAGTACTTC
-	TRBV12-3/TRBV12-4	TRBJ2-7	many	CASRRDGWEQYF	TGTGCCAGCAGGCGGGACGGCTGGGAGCAGTACTTC
TRBD1	TRBV6-1	TRBJ2-5	many	CASSKDRVETQYF	TGTGCCAGCAGTAAGGACAGGGTGGAGACCCAGTACTTC
TRBD2	TRBV2	TRBJ2-5	many	CASSDMTSGSGAGETQYF	TGTGCCAGCAGTGATATGACTAGCGGGAGTGGAGCGGGAGAGACCCAGTACTTC
-	TRBV4-1	TRBJ1-5	many	CASSQVVGQPQHF	TGCGCCAGCAGCCAAGTTGTCGGACAGCCCCAGCATTTT
-	TRBV28	TRBJ1-1	-	CASLWGPNTEAFF	TGTGCCAGCTTGTGGGGACCGAACACTGAAGCTTTCTTT
-	TRBV12-3/TRBV12-4	TRBJ1-2	-	CASSFVSVRDGYTF	TGTGCCAGCAGTTTTGTTTCGGTGCGGGATGGCTACACCTTC
-	TRBV9	TRBJ2-6	many	CASTTSSGANVLTF	TGTGCCAGTACTACAAGCTCTGGGGCCAACGTCCTGACTTTC
-	TRBV20-1	TRBJ2-5	-	CSGRHQETQYF	TGCAGTGGGCGGCACCAAGAGACCCAGTACTTC
-	TRBV10-3	TRBJ2-7	-	CAISESEGPVVEQYF	TGTGCCATCAGTGAGTCAGAGGGACCCGTAGTCGAGCAGTACTTC
-	TRBV28	TRBJ1-2	few	CASSATGTGNYGYTF	TGTGCCAGCAGCGCTACCGGGACGGGGAACTATGGCTACACCTTC
TRBD2	TRBV11-2	TRBJ2-5	-	CASSISGRDQETQYF	TGTGCCAGCAGCATTAGCGGGAGGGACCAAGAGACCCAGTACTTC
TRBD2	TRBV28	TRBJ2-5	many	CASPNELAGGGETQYF	TGTGCCAGCCCAAACGAACTAGCGGGAGGGGGAGAGACCCAGTACTTC
TRBD1	TRBV7-8	TRBJ1-5	many	CASSLETGYSNQPQHF	TGTGCCAGCAGCTTAGAGACAGGGTATAGCAATCAGCCCCAGCATTTT
-	TRBV12-5	TRBJ1-1	many	CASGIGGTEAFF	TGTGCTAGTGGTATAGGGGGGACTGAAGCTTTCTTT
TRBD2	TRBV11-2	TRBJ2-4	few	CASSLVLAGGPAPKNIQYF	TGTGCCAGCAGCTTAGTCCTAGCGGGAGGCCCGGCACCCAAAAACATTCAGTACTTC
-	TRBV12-3/TRBV12-4	TRBJ1-1	many	CASSWEGVVTEAFF	TGTGCCAGCAGTTGGGAGGGGGTGGTAACTGAAGCTTTCTTT
-	TRBV4-1	TRBJ2-5	many	CASSQGRDPHLLQYF	TGCGCCAGCAGCCAAGGACGGGACCCCCACCTCCTCCAGTACTTC
-	TRBV4-3	TRBJ1-6	many	CASSHGYDRNSPLHF	TGCGCCAGCAGCCACGGGTATGATAGGAATTCACCCCTCCACTTT
TRBD1	TRBV6-2/TRBV6-3	TRBJ2-5	many	CASSSLGQGQETQYF	TGTGCCAGCAGTTCCCTCGGACAGGGCCAAGAGACCCAGTACTTC
-	TRBV6-2/TRBV6-3	TRBJ2-2	-	CASSIDGPGELFF	TGTGCCAGCAGCATTGACGGCCCCGGGGAGCTGTTTTTT
-	TRBV12-3/TRBV12-4	TRBJ1-5	-	CASSFQETSNQPQHF	TGTGCCAGCAGTTTCCAGGAAACTAGCAATCAGCCCCAGCATTTT
-	TRBV7-2	TRBJ2-3	many	CASSFSTDTQYF	TGTGCCAGCAGCTTTAGTACAGATACGCAGTATTTT
TRBD2	TRBV20-1	TRBJ2-7	many	CSASPTSGSSEQYF	TGCAGTGCTAGCCCCACTAGCGGGAGTTCCGAGCAGTACTTC
-	TRBV7-2	TRBJ1-1	-	CASSFMSGTEAFF	TGTGCCAGCAGCTTCATGAGTGGCACTGAAGCTTTCTTT
TRBD1	TRBV20-1	TRBJ2-5	many	CSAHRDRVETQYF	TGCAGTGCACACAGGGACAGGGTTGAGACCCAGTACTTC
-	TRBV25-1	TRBJ2-6	many	CASTGRLLSGANVLTF	TGTGCCAGCACCGGAAGGCTTCTCTCTGGGGCCAACGTCCTGACTTTC
-	TRBV30	TRBJ1-2	many	CAWSGGRYGYTF	TGTGCCTGGAGTGGAGGGCGGTATGGCTACACCTTC
-	TRBV7-3	TRBJ1-1	-	CASSETGTVRGEAFF	TGTGCCAGCAGCGAAACCGGGACGGTCAGGGGTGAAGCTTTCTTT
TRBD1	TRBV29-1	TRBJ1-2	many	CSVDRAEGNYGYTF	TGCAGCGTAGACAGGGCAGAAGGAAACTATGGCTACACCTTC
-	TRBV11-2	TRBJ2-4	many	CASSLGLGNIQYF	TGTGCCAGCAGCTTAGGACTGGGAAACATTCAGTACTTC
-	TRBV6-5	TRBJ1-6	-	CASSYGHPEGSPLHF	TGTGCCAGCAGTTACGGGCATCCAGAGGGTTCACCCCTCCACTTT
-	TRBV6-5	TRBJ1-2	many	CASSLDWTQSGGYTF	TGTGCCAGCAGCCTAGATTGGACCCAGTCTGGGGGCTACACCTTC
-	TRBV6-1	TRBJ2-2	-	CASSETRRVGELFF	TGTGCCAGCAGCGAGACCCGGCGGGTCGGGGAGCTGTTTTTT
TRBD1	TRBV12-3/TRBV12-4	TRBJ1-6	many	CASSLRDSNSPLHF	TGTGCCAGCAGTTTACGGGACAGCAATTCACCCCTCCACTTT